In its sample, the clone carrying this TCR beta chain was seen a few times. Trimming removed 4 bases at V and 0 bases at J, with 13 bases between. In germline, CDR1 is SGHRS, CDR2 YFSETQ. The CDR3 is made up of 16 amino acids. The record originates from a study of blood T cell repertoires in COVID-19. Across the whole study: Samples representing acute and convalescent COVID-19 were sourced from the United States, Italy and Spain.

Measured with immunoSEQ multiplex PCR; TCRdb has only the in-frame clones, and not every one. The sample consists of about 190,000 clones, less than 90% of them appearing once. This clonotype was sampled from a woman aged 35 to 49 with acute or convalescent COVID-19. Source material: peripheral blood. The chain employs TRBV5-1 and TRBJ2-2, with D possibly TRBD1 on 6 matching bases. In DNA, the CDR3 is TGCGCCAGCAGCGGCGGCAGGGGATCGAACACCGGGGAGCTGTTTTTT. Residues: CASSGGRGSNTGELFF. Looking up the rest from reference TRBV5-1 and TRBJ2-2 gives the full variable domain: KAGVTQTPRYLIKTRGQQVTLSCSPISGHRSVSWYQQTPGQGLQFLFEYFSETQRNKGNFPGRFSGRQFSNSRSEMNVSTLELGDSALYLCASSGGRGSNTGELFFGEGSRLTVL.